This TCR beta chain was sequenced in a study of cytomegalovirus exposure and HLA in healthy donors. This clone has more than one count but fewer than ten. What it recognizes is unknown. PCR involved 60 Vbeta and 13 Jbeta primers. Repertoires were generated with immunoSEQ multiplex PCR, while TCRdb's copy carries only in-frame clones and drops some. This table holds about 98,000 clones, more than 60% found once. Study-level findings and limits: Some public TCRs appeared in many individuals, while most sequences were rare. Trimming of TCR beta V- and J-genes showed a link, identified in a later analysis, to a missense DCLRE1C variant.

Healthy bone marrow donors made up the cohort. With V trimmed by 7 bases and J by 11 bases, 9 bases remained unmatched. The CDR3 covers 12 residues. Germline lookup yields CDR1 MNHEY and CDR2 SVGAGI. This sequence joins TRBV6-5 and TRBJ1-1; TRBD1 matches at 8 bases. Sequenced material: PBMCs. The receptor comes from a man aged 18-30 years in good health and CMV-seropositive. Here the CDR3 DNA reads TGTGCCAGCAAAATGGACAGGGTCGGGGCTTTCTTT. Protein sequence: CASKMDRVGAFF.